The entry that follows covers one T cell receptor beta chain sequence. Its antigen is unidentified. Here immunoSEQ multiplex PCR was the method, and the copy in TCRdb shows in-frame clones only, minus some. The table lists around 30,000 clones, approximately 83% of them singletons. The data originate from a study of STAT3 mutations in large granular lymphocyte leukemia. Study-wide findings and caveats: In T-cell large granular lymphocyte leukemia, about half of patients showed multiple immunodominant subclonotypes.

Germline trimming cut 3 bases from V and 6 bases from J; bases unmatched to any gene: 6. The length of the CDR3 is 16 residues. CDR1 is MNHNY and CDR2 is SVGAGI in the germline V gene (reference sequence). The receptor was derived from a man aged 55-75 years with T-cell large granular lymphocyte leukemia. Some clones in this sample may be carry-over from other donors' samples. Sequencing was performed on peripheral blood mononuclear cells. This chain joins TRBV6-6 and TRBJ2-3, with TRBD2 identical over 13 bases. The CDR3 sequence: CASSYVTSGRGDTQYF. Written as DNA, the CDR3 is TGTGCCAGCAGTTATGTAACTAGCGGGAGGGGGGATACGCAGTATTTT.